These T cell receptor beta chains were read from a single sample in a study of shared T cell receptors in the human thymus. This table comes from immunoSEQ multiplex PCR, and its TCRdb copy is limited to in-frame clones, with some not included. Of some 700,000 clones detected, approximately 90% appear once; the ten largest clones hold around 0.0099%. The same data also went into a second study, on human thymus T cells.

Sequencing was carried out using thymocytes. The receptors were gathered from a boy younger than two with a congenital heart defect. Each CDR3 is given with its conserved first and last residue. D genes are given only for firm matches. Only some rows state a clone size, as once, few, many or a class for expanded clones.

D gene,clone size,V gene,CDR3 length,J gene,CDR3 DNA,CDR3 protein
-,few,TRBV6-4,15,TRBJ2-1,TGTGCCAGCATTAGACAGCGAGGCAGGCACAATGAGCAGTTCTTC,CASIRQRGRHNEQFF
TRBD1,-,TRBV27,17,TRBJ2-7,TGTGCCAGCACCAAGGATAGGGGACAGGGTTCTATCTACGAGCAGTACTTC,CASTKDRGQGSIYEQYF
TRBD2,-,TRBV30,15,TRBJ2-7,TGTGCCTGGAGACCACGGACTAGCGGGAGCCACGAGCAGTACTTC,CAWRPRTSGSHEQYF
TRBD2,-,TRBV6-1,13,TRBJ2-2,TGTGCCAGCAGCCTCGGGGGGACCGGGGAGCTGTTTTTT,CASSLGGTGELFF
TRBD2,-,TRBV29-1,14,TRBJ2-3,TGCAGCGCCCCCCTAGCGGGAGGATCAGATACGCAGTATTTT,CSAPLAGGSDTQYF
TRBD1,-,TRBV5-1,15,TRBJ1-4,TGCGCCAGCAGCTATACAACGGGGACAGATGAAAAACTGTTTTTT,CASSYTTGTDEKLFF
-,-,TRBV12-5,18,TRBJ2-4,TGTGCTAGTGGTTTGGTACCCGCAGAGTGGACCCCAGGGGACATTCAGTACTTC,CASGLVPAEWTPGDIQYF
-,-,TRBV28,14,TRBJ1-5,TGTGCCAGCAGTTTAAGCGGGTTAGATCAGCCCCAGCATTTT,CASSLSGLDQPQHF
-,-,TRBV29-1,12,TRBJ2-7,TGCAGCGTTGGGGCGGGTCAATACGAGCAGTACTTC,CSVGAGQYEQYF
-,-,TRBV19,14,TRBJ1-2,TGTGCCAGTAGTATAGCGCAAGGCGGCTATGGCTACACCTTC,CASSIAQGGYGYTF
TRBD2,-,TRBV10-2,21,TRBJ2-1,TGCGCCAGCAGACGACCGAAGGGGCCGGGACTAGCGGAGGGATCGTACAATGAGCAGTTCTTC,CASRRPKGPGLAEGSYNEQFF
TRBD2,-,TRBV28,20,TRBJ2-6,TGTGCCAGCAGTTCCGCCCAGACTAGCGGGAGGGCTTCCGGGGCCAACGTCCTGACTTTC,CASSSAQTSGRASGANVLTF
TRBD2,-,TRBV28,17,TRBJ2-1,TGTGCCAGCAGTTTGGGGCTAGCGGGAGGAGGAATGGATGAGCAGTTCTTC,CASSLGLAGGGMDEQFF
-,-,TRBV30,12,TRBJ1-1,TGTGCCTGGAGTCTACCCCCCGAGGCAGCTTTCTTT,CAWSLPPEAAFF
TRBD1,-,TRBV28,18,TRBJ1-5,TGTGCCAGCAGAATACCGGGACAGGGACTTTATAGCAATCAGCCCCAGCATTTT,CASRIPGQGLYSNQPQHF
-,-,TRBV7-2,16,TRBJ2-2,TGTGCCAGCAGCCTCCGCCGGGACTCGAACACCGGGGAGCTGTTTTTT,CASSLRRDSNTGELFF
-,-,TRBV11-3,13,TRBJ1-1,TGTGCCAGCAGCTATGAGGCCAAGACTGAAGCTTTCTTT,CASSYEAKTEAFF
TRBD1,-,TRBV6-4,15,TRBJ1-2,TGTGCCAGCAGTGGGACGGACAGGAAATTCTATGGCTACACCTTC,CASSGTDRKFYGYTF
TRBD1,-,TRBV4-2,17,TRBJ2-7,TGTGCCAGCAGCCAACCAAACAGGGGGTCCAGCTCCTACGAGCAGTACTTC,CASSQPNRGSSSYEQYF
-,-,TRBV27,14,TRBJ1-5,TGTGCCAGCAGCCCCGCGCAGCAGGGTCAGCCCCAGCATTTT,CASSPAQQGQPQHF
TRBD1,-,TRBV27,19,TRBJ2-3,TGTGCCAGCAGTCCCCCCTGGCAGGGGGCCTCCTCTAGCACAGATACGCAGTATTTT,CASSPPWQGASSSTDTQYF
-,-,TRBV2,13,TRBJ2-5,TGTGCCAGCCCTTGGGGGGGCGAAGAGACCCAGTACTTC,CASPWGGEETQYF
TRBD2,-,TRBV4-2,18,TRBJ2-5,TGTGCCAGCAGCCGGCACAAGCGGCGGGAGCACCCTCAAGAGACCCAGTACTTC,CASSRHKRREHPQETQYF
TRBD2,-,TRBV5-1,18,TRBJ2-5,TGCGCCAGCGGACCGGGACTAGCGGGTACCCCGGGGAAAGAGACCCAGTACTTC,CASGPGLAGTPGKETQYF
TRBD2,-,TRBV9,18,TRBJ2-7,TGTGCCAGCAGCGGGGGGGGGACTAGCGGGAGGGCTAACTACGAGCAGTACTTC,CASSGGGTSGRANYEQYF
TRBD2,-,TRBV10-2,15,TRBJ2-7,TGCGCCAGCAGGCGTAAAGCGGGGGACTCCTACGAGCAGTACTTC,CASRRKAGDSYEQYF
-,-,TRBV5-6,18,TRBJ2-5,TGTGCCAGCAGCTCCCCAGTCAGGGCCCTGGGGACTCAAGAGACCCAGTACTTC,CASSSPVRALGTQETQYF
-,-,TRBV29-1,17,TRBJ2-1,TGCAGCGTTCCACAAATAGACAGCCCGAGCTCCTACAATGAGCAGTTCTTC,CSVPQIDSPSSYNEQFF
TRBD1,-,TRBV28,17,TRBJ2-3,TGTGCCAGCAGGTCCGGGACAGGGCTTTCGGGCACAGATACGCAGTATTTT,CASRSGTGLSGTDTQYF
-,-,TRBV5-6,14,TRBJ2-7,TGTGCCAGCAGCTACACCGGACTGTCCTACGAGCAGTACTTC,CASSYTGLSYEQYF
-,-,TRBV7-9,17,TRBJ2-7,TGTGCCAGCAATCTTCTGCGGGACTCCTCATGTACGGGAGAGCAGTACTTC,CASNLLRDSSCTGEQYF
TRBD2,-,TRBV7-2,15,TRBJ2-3,TGTGCCAGCAGCTTAGGACTAGCGGGAGAGGATACGCAGTATTTT,CASSLGLAGEDTQYF
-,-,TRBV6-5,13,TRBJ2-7,TGTGCCAGCAGTTTCCAGGGGACCTACGAGCAGTACTTC,CASSFQGTYEQYF
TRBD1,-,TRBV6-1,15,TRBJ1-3,TGTGCCAGCAGGGGGGACAGGCTCTCTGGAAACACCATATATTTT,CASRGDRLSGNTIYF
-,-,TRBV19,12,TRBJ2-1,TGTGCCAGTACGCAGGGCTACAATGAGCAGTTCTTC,CASTQGYNEQFF
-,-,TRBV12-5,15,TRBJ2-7,TGTGCTAGTGGTCCGGTGGGGGCCCGCTCCTACGAGCAGTACTTC,CASGPVGARSYEQYF
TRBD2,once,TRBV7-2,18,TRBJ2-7,TGTGCCAGCAGCTTAGTATGGGCTAGCGGGTACCTGGGGTACGAGCAGTACTTC,CASSLVWASGYLGYEQYF
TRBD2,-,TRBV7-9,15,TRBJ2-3,TGTGCCAGCAGCAACACATCGGGACTAGCGGATACGCAGTATTTT,CASSNTSGLADTQYF
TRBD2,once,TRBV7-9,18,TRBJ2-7,TGTGCCAGCAGCGAATACCCCCGCCTAGCGGGCCCTACGGGGGAGCAGTACTTC,CASSEYPRLAGPTGEQYF
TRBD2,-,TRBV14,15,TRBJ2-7,TGTGCCAGCAGTCCCACTGGGACTAGCGCTCACGAGCAGTACTTC,CASSPTGTSAHEQYF
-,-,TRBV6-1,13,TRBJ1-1,TGTGCCAGCAGTGTGAACGGGAACACTGAAGCTTTCTTT,CASSVNGNTEAFF